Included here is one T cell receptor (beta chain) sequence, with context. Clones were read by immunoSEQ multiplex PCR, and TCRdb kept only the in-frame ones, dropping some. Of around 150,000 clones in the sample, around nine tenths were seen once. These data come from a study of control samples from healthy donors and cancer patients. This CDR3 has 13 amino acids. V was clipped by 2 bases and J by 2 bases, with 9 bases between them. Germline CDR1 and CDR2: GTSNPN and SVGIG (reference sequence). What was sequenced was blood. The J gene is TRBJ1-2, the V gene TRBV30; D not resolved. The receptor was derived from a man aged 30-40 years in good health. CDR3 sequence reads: CAWSTGGNYGYTF. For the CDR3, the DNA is TGTGCCTGGAGTACTGGAGGGAACTATGGCTACACCTTC.